The count of the clone carrying this T cell receptor (beta chain) is one. Libraries were prepared by immunoSEQ multiplex PCR; TCRdb keeps only in-frame clonotypes and omits some of them. The sample comprises 190,000 or so clones, more than 80% of which are singletons, and roughly 8.1% rests with the top ten. V was clipped by 5 bases and J by 7 bases, with 17 bases between them. Germline CDR1 reads SGHVS; CDR2 reads FNYEAQ. CDR3 length: 15 residues. This entry belongs to a study of blood T cell repertoires in COVID-19. This clonotype was obtained from a young woman who had recovered from COVID-19. What was sequenced was PBMCs or T cells enriched from blood (not recorded which). The chain is built from TRBV7-6 and TRBJ2-2; the D gene is possibly TRBD1 (6 bases). Here the CDR3 reads CASSHWGQGNGELFF. CDR3 in DNA: TGTGCCAGCAGCCACTGGGGGCAGGGAAACGGGGAGCTGTTTTTT.